The clone carrying this T cell receptor beta chain has more than one count but fewer than ten. Its antigen remains unidentified. Germline lookup yields CDR1 SGHTS and CDR2 YDEGEE. Between the trimmed V and J ends, which lost 2 bases and 5 bases, there was a span of 20 bases. The CDR3 sequence is 17 residues long. Time point denoted: newly diagnosed GD, antithyroid drugs for less than 3 months. The TCR library was prepared using RNA isolated from PBMCs. The data were obtained in a study of regulatory T cells in long-lasting Graves disease. Study-wide results and limits: Reduced TCR diversity was observed in persistent Graves' patients versus newly diagnosed patients.

Both iRepertoire HTBI primers and Arm-PCR of CDR3 regions were used to build the TCR beta libraries. TCRdb ran MiXCR on the multiplex PCR reads and lists one entry per CDR3 protein. The table lists some 330,000 distinct CDR3 sequences, 10% to 15% of them singletons. This same sample was also taken into another study, of T cells in Graves' hyperthyroidism and ophthalmopathy.

Sequenced material: peripheral blood mononuclear cells (PBMCs), taken at new diagnosis, from a patient treated with antithyroid drugs. The origin of this receptor is a woman younger than 35 with Graves disease. The genes are TRBV5-8 and TRBJ2-4; D perhaps matches TRBD1 (5 bases). The DNA for the CDR3 is TGTGCCAGCAGCTTCCCACAGGCTGTCAGGGTTGAAAACATTCAGTACTTC. Protein product: CASSFPQAVRVENIQYF.